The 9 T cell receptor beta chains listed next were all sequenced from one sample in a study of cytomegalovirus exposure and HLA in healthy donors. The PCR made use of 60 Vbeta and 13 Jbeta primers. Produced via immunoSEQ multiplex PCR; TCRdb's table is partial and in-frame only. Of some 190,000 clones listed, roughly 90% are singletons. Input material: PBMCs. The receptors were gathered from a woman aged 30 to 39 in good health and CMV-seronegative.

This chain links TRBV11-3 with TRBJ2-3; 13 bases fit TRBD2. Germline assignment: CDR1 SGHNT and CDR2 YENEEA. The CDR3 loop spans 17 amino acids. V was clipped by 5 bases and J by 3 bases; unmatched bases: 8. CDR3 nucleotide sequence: TGTGCCAGCAGCCCAAGGACTAGCGGGAGTGGGACAGATACGCAGTATTTT. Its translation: CASSPRTSGSGTDTQYF.

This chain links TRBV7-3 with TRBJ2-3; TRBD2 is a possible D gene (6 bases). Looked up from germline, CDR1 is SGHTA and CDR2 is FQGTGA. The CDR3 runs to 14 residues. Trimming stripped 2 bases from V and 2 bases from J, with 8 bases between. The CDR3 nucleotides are TGTGCCAGCAGCTTAGCGGGGAACACAGATACGCAGTATTTT. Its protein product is CASSLAGNTDTQYF.

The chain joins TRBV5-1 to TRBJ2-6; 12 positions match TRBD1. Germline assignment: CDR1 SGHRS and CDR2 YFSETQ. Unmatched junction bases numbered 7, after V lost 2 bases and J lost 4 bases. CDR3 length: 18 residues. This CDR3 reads CASSFPGQGATGANVLTF. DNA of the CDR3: TGCGCCAGCAGCTTCCCGGGACAGGGGGCCACCGGGGCCAACGTCCTGACTTTC.

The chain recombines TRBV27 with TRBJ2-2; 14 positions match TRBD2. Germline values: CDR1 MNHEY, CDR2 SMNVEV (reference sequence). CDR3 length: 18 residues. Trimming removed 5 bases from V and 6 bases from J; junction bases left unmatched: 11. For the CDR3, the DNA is TGTGCCAGCAGTCCCACCCATGGGACTAGCGGGAGCGCCGGGGAGCTGTTTTTT. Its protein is CASSPTHGTSGSAGELFF.

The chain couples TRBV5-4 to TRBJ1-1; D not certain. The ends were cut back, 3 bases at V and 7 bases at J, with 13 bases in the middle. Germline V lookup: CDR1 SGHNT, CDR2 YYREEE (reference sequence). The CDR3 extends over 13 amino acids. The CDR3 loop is CASSWRDDGEAFF. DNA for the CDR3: TGTGCCAGCAGCTGGAGGGATGACGGTGAAGCTTTCTTT.

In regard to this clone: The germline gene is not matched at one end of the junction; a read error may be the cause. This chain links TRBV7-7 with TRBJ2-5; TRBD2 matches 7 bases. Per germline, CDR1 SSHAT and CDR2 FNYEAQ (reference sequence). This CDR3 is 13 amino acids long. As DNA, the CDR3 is TGTGCTAGCAGCACAGCGGGGAAAGAGACCCAGTACTTC. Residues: CASSTAGKETQYF.

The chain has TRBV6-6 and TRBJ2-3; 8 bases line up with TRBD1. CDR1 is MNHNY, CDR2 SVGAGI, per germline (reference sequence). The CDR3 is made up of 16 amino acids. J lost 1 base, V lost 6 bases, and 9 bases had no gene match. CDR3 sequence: CASRFRTGQGTDTQYF. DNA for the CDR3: TGTGCCAGCAGATTCCGGACAGGGCAAGGCACAGATACGCAGTATTTT.

In DNA, the CDR3 is TGTGCCTTGGGAGACTTGGGCACTGAAGCTTTCTTT. The encoded protein is CALGDLGTEAFF. The V gene is TRBV30, the J gene TRBJ1-1; D is ambiguous. The CDR3 totals 12 residues. The V and J ends lost 7 bases and 4 bases respectively, with 13 bases between them. CDR1 is GTSNPN, CDR2 SVGIG, per germline (reference sequence). Looking up the rest from reference TRBV30 and TRBJ1-1 gives the full variable domain: SQTIHQWPATLVQPVGSPLSLECTVEGTSNPNLYWYRQAAGRGLQLLFYSVGIGQISSEVPQNLSASRPQDRQFILSSKKLLLSDSGFYLCALGDLGTEAFFGQGTRLTVV.

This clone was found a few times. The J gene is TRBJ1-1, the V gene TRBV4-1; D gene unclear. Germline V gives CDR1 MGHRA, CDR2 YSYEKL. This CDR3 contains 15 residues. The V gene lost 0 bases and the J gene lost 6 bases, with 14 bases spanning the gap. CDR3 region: CASSQERVERAEAFF. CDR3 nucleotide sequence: TGCGCCAGCAGCCAAGAAAGAGTTGAGAGGGCTGAAGCTTTCTTT.